This T cell receptor beta chain was recovered during a study of post-analysis software for immune sequencing data. Study background: Relapsing-remitting, secondary progressive and progressive-relapsing forms made up the multiple sclerosis disease courses.

Libraries were made from TCR beta cDNA, and they carried unique molecular identifiers. Out of roughly 0.95 to 10 million T cells, roughly 0.5 million cDNA molecules were generated. A single record per CDR3 protein comes from TCRdb applying MiXCR to the PCR reads. Among roughly 730,000 distinct CDR3 sequences listed, 25% to 30% were seen once. V lost 6 bases and J 6 bases, leaving 19 bases between the germline ends. Germline V lookup: CDR1 MNHNY, CDR2 SVGAGI (reference sequence). This CDR3 is 15 amino acids long. General study results and limits: Five TRBV segments occurring more often in patients than controls included TRBV5-6, TRBV5-1 and TRBV20-1. Controls had significantly higher normalized Chao1 diversity than multiple sclerosis patients. Analysis by F measure revealed that same-batch samples clustered strongly together.

The table lists this clonotype with a few counts. Antigen unknown. V and J are TRBV6-6 and TRBJ2-3; D may correspond to TRBD1 or TRBD2 (5 bases each). The TCR comes from a girl between 10 and 17 years old with multiple sclerosis. The sequenced sample was blood. For the CDR3, the DNA is TGTGCCAGCAGAAGACCGAGGGGTCCTGGGGATACGCAGTATTTT. It codes for CASRRPRGPGDTQYF.